Reported below is one T cell receptor (beta chain). What it binds is not known. The data stem from a study of resident and recirculating memory T cells in vitiligo. Overall study: Whole samples, not sorted cells, were homogenized and used for genomic DNA extraction. The study's findings and limits: Sequences differed between biopsy sites and patients, suggesting private specificity. Vitiligo lesions lacked a unique dominant clone, and clonality varied.

Measured with immunoSEQ multiplex PCR; TCRdb has only the in-frame clones, and not every one. Of tens of thousands of clones in the sample, about 90% were seen once. Patients' lesions had not changed for the previous 6 months. The receptor comes from a male donor with vitiligo. The material sequenced was blood.

CDR3 region: CASSARDRGYQETQYF. The CDR3 DNA is TGCGCCAGCAGCGCACGGGACAGGGGCTACCAAGAGACCCAGTACTTC. V is TRBV4-1 and J is TRBJ2-5, with 10 bases fitting TRBD1. The CDR3 covers 16 residues. The V gene end was trimmed by 5 bases and the J gene end by 0 bases; junction bases not matched to a gene: 6. CDR1 MGHRA and CDR2 YSYEKL come from the germline V gene.